Following are 15 T cell receptor beta chains from one sample sequenced in a study of vaccination effects on CD4 cells after COVID-19. No cognate antigen is known for these TCRs. Expansion of antigen-specific CD4+ T cells with viral peptide pools was carried out by the ViraFEST assay before sequencing. Culture proceeded for nine to eleven days, and CD4+ T cells were then isolated. Confirmation by PCR established that the person had SARS-CoV-2 infection between March and December 2020. TCRdb's table, derived via immunoSEQ multiplex PCR, lists solely in-frame clones and lacks some. The sample shows around 30,000 clones, approximately 80% of them seen only once. This specimen was CD4+ T cells from PBMCs cultured with HCoV-NL63 spike peptides, taken before COVID-19 vaccination. The receptors stem from a human donor who had a prior SARS-CoV-2 infection.

CDR3 amino acids: CATSDSGGTFQETQYF. Written as DNA, the CDR3 is TGTGCCACCAGTGATTCGGGCGGGACCTTCCAAGAGACCCAGTACTTC. The chain combines TRBV24-1 with TRBJ2-5; perhaps TRBD2 as D (6 bases). Trimming took off 2 bases at V and 1 base at J, with 13 bases between the two ends. The CDR3 is 16 amino acids. The germline gives CDR1 KGHDR, CDR2 SFDVKD.

The rearrangement uses TRBV30 and TRBJ2-7, with D maybe TRBD1 (5 bases). CDR1 and CDR2 (germline): GTSNPN, SVGIG (reference sequence). Trimming removed 2 bases from V and 2 bases from J, with 19 bases in between. The CDR3 sequence is 16 residues long. The CDR3 DNA reads as TGTGCCTGGAGTATTTCCCGGCAGGGTACCCCCTACGAGCAGTACTTC. Protein product: CAWSISRQGTPYEQYF.

This sequence joins TRBV5-1 and TRBJ1-2; TRBD1 agrees at 7 bases. This CDR3 has 15 residues. J was trimmed by 4 bases and V by 4 bases; bases with no gene match: 10. Germline V gives CDR1 SGHRS, CDR2 YFSETQ. In DNA form, the CDR3 reads TGCGCCAGCAGCCGATCACGAGAGGGGGCCTATGGCTACACCTTC. Residues: CASSRSREGAYGYTF.

CDR3 residues: CASSVAGEIDEKLFF. The CDR3 region has the DNA TGTGCCAGCAGCGTGGCGGGGGAAATCGATGAAAAACTGTTTTTT. The chain is built from TRBV9 and TRBJ1-4; a weak D match, TRBD1 (5 bases). This CDR3 contains 15 residues. The V gene lost 2 bases and the J gene lost 6 bases, with 14 bases spanning the gap. Germline loops: CDR1 SGDLS, CDR2 YYNGEE. The whole variable domain, remainder taken from reference TRBV9 and TRBJ1-4, is DSGVTQTPKHLITATGQRVTLRCSPRSGDLSVYWYQQSLDQGLQFLIQYYNGEERAKGNILERFSAQQFPDLHSELNLSSLELGDSALYFCASSVAGEIDEKLFFGSGTQLSVL.

The chain couples TRBV9 to TRBJ2-1; 9 positions match TRBD2. The V and J ends lost 3 bases and 6 bases, in that order; junction bases with no gene match: 10. The CDR3 consists of 16 residues. The germline CDR1 and CDR2 sequences are SGDLS and YYNGEE. The CDR3 reads CASSAPQGSGGNEQFF. Written as DNA, the CDR3 is TGTGCCAGCAGCGCCCCTCAGGGTAGCGGGGGCAATGAGCAGTTCTTC.

This chain connects TRBV7-3 to TRBJ1-2, with 7 bases lining up with TRBD1. Trimming removed 0 bases from V and 6 bases from J; junction bases left unmatched: 7. Germline values: CDR1 SGHTA, CDR2 FQGTGA. The CDR3 loop spans 15 amino acids. CDR3 protein: CASSLTPGQIHGYTF. CDR3 nucleotide sequence: TGTGCCAGCAGCTTAACTCCGGGACAGATCCATGGCTACACCTTC. Full variable domain (missing parts from reference TRBV7-3 and TRBJ1-2): GAGVSQTPSNKVTEKGKYVELRCDPISGHTALYWYRQSLGQGPEFLIYFQGTGAADDSGLPNDRFFAVRPEGSVSTLKIQRTERGDSAVYLCASSLTPGQIHGYTFGSGTRLTVV.

The gene calls are TRBV28 and TRBJ2-5; the D is unclear. The germline CDR1 and CDR2 sequences are MDHEN and SYDVKM. V was trimmed by 3 bases and J by 5 bases, leaving 13 bases between them. CDR3 size: 14 residues. In DNA, the CDR3 is TGTGCCAGCAGTTTCATCCTCGATTCGGAGACCCAGTACTTC. The encoded protein is CASSFILDSETQYF. The variable domain in full, with the rest retrieved from reference TRBV28 and TRBJ2-5, is DVKVTQSSRYLVKRTGEKVFLECVQDMDHENMFWYRQDPGLGLRLIYFSYDVKMKEKGDIPEGYSVSREKKERFSLILESASTNQTSMYLCASSFILDSETQYFGPGTRLLVL.

The chain links TRBV2 to TRBJ1-1; D unclear. The CDR3 contains 12 residues. Between the trimmed V and J ends, which lost 8 bases and 4 bases, there was a span of 11 bases. CDR1 is SNHLY, CDR2 FYNNEI, per germline. CDR3 sequence (DNA): TGTGCCAGCTCCCGGGGAAGCACTGAAGCTTTCTTT. This sequence encodes CASSRGSTEAFF.

This sequence joins TRBV19 and TRBJ1-5; D unresolved. The CDR3 has 17 amino acids. The ends were cut back, 0 bases at V and 6 bases at J, with 18 bases in the middle. Germline V gene lookup returns CDR1 LNHDA and CDR2 SQIVND (reference sequence). As DNA, the CDR3 is TGTGCCAGTAGTATAGATTTGGTCTCCCAAGTCGGTCAGCCCCAGCATTTT. Its protein product is CASSIDLVSQVGQPQHF.

This chain uses TRBV7-9 with TRBJ2-1; TRBD2 matches 13 bases. There are 17 residues in the CDR3. CDR1 is SEHNR, CDR2 FQNEAQ, per germline (reference sequence). V lost 5 bases, J lost 3 bases, and 7 bases stayed unmatched. CDR3 bases: TGTGCCAGCAGCCCAGGACTAGCGGGAGAGGACTACAATGAGCAGTTCTTC. Residues: CASSPGLAGEDYNEQFF. Combining the CDR3 with reference TRBV7-9 and TRBJ2-1 gives the whole variable domain DTGVSQNPRHKITKRGQNVTFRCDPISEHNRLYWYRQTLGQGPEFLTYFQNEAQLEKSRLLSDRFSAERPKGSFSTLEIQRTEQGDSAMYLCASSPGLAGEDYNEQFFGPGTRLTVL.

The CDR3, as DNA: TGTGCCAGCAGATTTGGTCTTTCTTATATGGCTTTCTTT. The encoded protein is CASRFGLSYMAFF. V is TRBV6-5 and J is TRBJ1-1, with unresolved D. The V end was cut by 6 bases, the J end by 11 bases, with 19 bases between. The CDR3 is 13 amino acids. Per the germline V gene, CDR1 is MNHEY and CDR2 is SVGAGI.

This sequence joins TRBV5-4 and TRBJ2-3; 10 bases line up with TRBD2. With 4 bases clipped from V and 1 base from J, the junction kept 6 bases outside the gene matches. Germline V gene sequence: CDR1 SGHNT, CDR2 YYREEE (reference sequence). The CDR3 contains 16 residues. CDR3 nucleotide sequence: TGTGCCAGCAGCAGCGGGGGGGCCCTTGGCACAGATACGCAGTATTTT. Translating it yields CASSSGGALGTDTQYF.

Notes on this clone: Other DNA sequences in this specimen translate into the identical CDR3. This chain links TRBV7-3 with TRBJ2-2, with no clear D. V gave up 2 bases and J gave up 4 bases, with 8 bases separating them. Per germline, CDR1 SGHTA and CDR2 FQGTGA. The CDR3 is 14 amino acids. Written as DNA, the CDR3 is TGTGCCAGCAGCTTACGTGGTGGCACCGGGGAGCTGTTTTTT. It yields the protein CASSLRGGTGELFF. Together with reference TRBV7-3 and TRBJ2-2, the CDR3 gives the full variable domain: GAGVSQTPSNKVTEKGKYVELRCDPISGHTALYWYRQSLGQGPEFLIYFQGTGAADDSGLPNDRFFAVRPEGSVSTLKIQRTERGDSAVYLCASSLRGGTGELFFGEGSRLTVL.

The chain uses TRBV5-5 and TRBJ1-4; 8 bases are a match to TRBD1. The CDR3 runs to 15 residues. After removal of 1 base from V and 7 bases from J, the junction contained 6 bases not matched to a gene. In germline, CDR1 is SGHKS, CDR2 YYEKEE (reference sequence). This CDR3 is CASSLRTGWTEKLFF. The CDR3 DNA reads TGTGCCAGCAGCTTGCGGACAGGGTGGACTGAAAAACTGTTTTTT.

The chain carries TRBV11-2 and TRBJ2-5; perhaps TRBD2 as D (5 bases). CDR3 length: 13 residues. The germline gives CDR1 SGHAT, CDR2 FQNNGV. V lost 5 bases, J lost 2 bases, and 9 bases lay in between. DNA of the CDR3: TGTGCCAGCAGCCGGCGGGTACAAGAGACCCAGTACTTC. Protein product: CASSRRVQETQYF. The complete variable domain, with remaining parts taken from reference TRBV11-2 and TRBJ2-5, reads EAGVAQSPRYKIIEKRQSVAFWCNPISGHATLYWYQQILGQGPKLLIQFQNNGVVDDSQLPKDRFSAERLKGVDSTLKIQPAKLEDSAVYLCASSRRVQETQYFGPGTRLLVL.